This T cell receptor (beta chain) comes out of a study of PD-L1 blockade in urothelial cancer. Turning to the study itself: Atezolizumab 1,200 mg was given intravenously every 3 weeks, starting 2014. Researchers found blood samples held a median of 141,255 T cells. Of about 29 patients, around 25 were males with bladder-origin urothelial cancer.

The investigators introduced synthetic TCR analog templates into each PCR as spikes. This table comes from immunoSEQ multiplex PCR, and its TCRdb copy is limited to in-frame clones, with some not included. The sample carries around 100,000 clones, roughly 90% recorded once. Germline CDR1 MDHEN, CDR2 SYDVKM. V shed 2 bases and J 0 bases; nucleotides not matched to a gene: 5. The CDR3 sequence is 16 residues long. The time point: peripheral blood 6 weeks after treatment start. The rearrangement uses TRBV28 and TRBJ2-3, with 7 bases matching TRBD2. This TCR derives from a man in his 60s with urothelial cancer. The starting material was PBMCs, obtained around atezolizumab (anti-PD-L1) treatment. The CDR3 nucleotides read TGTGCCAGCAGTTTAGTAAGTAGCGGGAGCACAGATACGCAGTATTTT. Amino acids: CASSLVSSGSTDTQYF.